This T cell receptor beta chain was profiled in a study of blood T cells in healthy people across ages. The length of the CDR3 is 16 residues. The J segment lost 9 bases and the V segment lost 6 bases, leaving 14 bases of the junction unmatched. Germline CDR1 MDHEN, CDR2 SYDVKM. This clonotype turned up a few times. It was with a sample-barcoded 5' primer and a J-beta primer mix that a second PCR of roughly 7 to 11 cycles was run. Using its own MiXCR run on the 5' RACE reads, TCRdb lists one record per CDR3 protein. The sample includes about 930,000 distinct CDR3 sequences, about 27% of them seen just once. These records were also assigned to another study, of T cells of mothers and their children.

Sequenced input: blood. The sequence was collected from a woman aged 35 to 49 in good health. The V call is TRBV28, the J call TRBJ1-6; TRBD1 matches at 7 bases. In nucleotides, the CDR3 is TGTGCCAGCAGCCAGGACAGGCCCCCGAAATTTTCACCCCTCCACTTT. Amino acids: CASSQDRPPKFSPLHF.